The rows below give T cell receptor beta chains drawn from one sample of a study of esophageal squamous cell carcinoma under preoperative chemotherapy. TCRdb re-derived calls from the PCR reads in MiXCR, one entry per CDR3 protein. The table lists about 30,000 distinct CDR3 sequences, around 50% of them singletons. This material was collected from a patient given preoperative chemotherapy. The origin of the receptors is a human donor with esophageal squamous cell carcinoma. The donor label of this sample is uncertain. The CDR3 runs from the conserved cysteine through the conserved F or W. A D gene is named only where the DNA matches it firmly. Only part of the rows carry a size: once, few, many, or a class if the clone is expanded.

j_call	clone_size	d_call	v_call	cdr3_aa	cdr3_nt
TRBJ2-5	many	.	TRBV24-1	CATSAQGGGETQYF	TGTGCCACCAGTGCCCAGGGAGGCGGAGAGACCCAGTACTTC
TRBJ2-3	.	TRBD2	TRBV11-2	CAGRGARGEGTQYF	TGTGCGGGGCGGGGGGCCCGGGGCGAAGGAACGCAGTATTTC
TRBJ2-3	.	TRBD2	TRBV7-2	CASSFRIAGAADTQYF	TGTGCCAGCAGCTTCCGAATAGCGGGAGCTGCAGATACGCAGTATTTT
TRBJ2-3	.	.	TRBV7-6	CARGSGGRGQDTQYF	TGTGCCAGGGGCTCCGGGGGCCGGGGCCAAGATACGCAGTATTTT
TRBJ2-7	.	.	TRBV7-2	CASSFLGASEQYF	TGTGCCAGCAGCTTCCTCGGGGCCAGCGAGCAGTACTTC
TRBJ2-5	.	TRBD2	TRBV5-4	CASSLVSGGETQYF	TGTGCCAGCAGCTTAGTTAGCGGGGGGGAGACCCAGTACTTC
TRBJ2-4	.	TRBD1	TRBV7-2	CASSLWEEGATQYF	TGTGCCAGCAGCTTATGGGAAGAGGGGGCTACGCAGTACTTC
TRBJ2-5	.	.	TRBV5-6	CASSSGGLTIQETQYF	TGTGCCAGCAGCTCAGGCGGGCTAACGATCCAAGAGACCCAGTACTTC
TRBJ1-5	.	.	TRBV7-2	CASSRVGLLNQPQHF	TGTGCCAGCAGCAGGGTAGGGCTGCTAAATCAGCCCCAGCATTTT
TRBJ2-2	.	.	TRBV7-6	CVRSFQAENTETLFF	TGTGTCCGCAGCTTCCAGGCAGAGAACACCGAGACGCTGTTTTTT
TRBJ2-1	few	TRBD1	TRBV18	CASSPYVWTGHYNEQFF	TGTGCCAGCTCACCGTATGTCTGGACAGGCCATTACAATGAGCAGTTCTTC
TRBJ2-7	.	.	TRBV7-8	CASSIQGPQYEQYF	TGTGCCAGCAGCATACAGGGTCCCCAATACGAGCAGTACTTC
TRBJ2-3	many	.	TRBV4-1	CASSQLWESTDTQYF	TGCGCCAGCAGCCAATTGTGGGAGAGCACAGATACGCAGTATTTT
TRBJ2-3	medium-sized	.	TRBV6-6	CATALVWTDTQYF	TGTGCCACCGCACTAGTTTGGACAGATACGCAGTATTTT
TRBJ2-1	many	.	TRBV5-1	CASSVLTGTSDNEQFF	TGCGCCAGCAGCGTGCTTACCGGGACATCGGACAATGAGCAGTTCTTC
TRBJ2-7	.	.	TRBV7-2	CASRRAYEQYF	TGTGCCAGCAGGCGAGCCTACGAGCAGTACTTC
TRBJ2-2	.	.	TRBV7-8	CASSLAGGTGELFF	TGTGCCAGCAGCTTAGCGGGGGGCACCGGGGAGCTGTTTTTT
TRBJ2-4	.	TRBD2	TRBV7-2	CARSLGGCDKNIQYF	TGTGCCAGGAGCCTCGGGGGGTGTGACAAAAACATTCAGTACTTC
TRBJ2-3	.	TRBD1	TRBV7-9	CASSLPGTDNTDEQYF	TGTGCCAGCAGCTTACCCGGGACAGACAACACCGATGAGCAGTATTTT
TRBJ2-2	.	.	TRBV7-9	CASSQSGGAASTGAQFF	TGTGCCAGCAGTCAAAGTGGCGGGGCAGCGAGCACCGGTGCGCAGTTTTTT
TRBJ2-7	.	TRBD1	TRBV11-2	CASSAQGVPPYEQYF	TGTGCCAGCAGCGCACAGGGGGTACCACCCTACGAGCAGTACTTC
TRBJ2-5	few	.	TRBV5-8	CASSLSGKETQYF	TGTGCCAGCAGCTTAAGCGGAAAAGAGACCCAGTACTTC
TRBJ2-5	.	.	TRBV7-3	CASSFGPGGGDQETQYF	TGTGCCAGCAGCTTCGGACCCGGGGGAGGTGACCAAGAGACCCAGTACTTC
TRBJ2-1	.	TRBD2	TRBV6-1	CASSKRGLAGNNEQFF	TGTGCCAGCTCCAAGCGAGGACTAGCGGGAAACAATGAGCAGTTCTTC
TRBJ2-1	many	TRBD1	TRBV7-2	CASSLDTGQGAYEQFF	TGTGCCAGCAGCTTGGACACGGGACAGGGTGCCTACGAGCAGTTCTTC
TRBJ2-5	.	.	TRBV30	CAWSVGFEETQYF	TGTGCCTGGAGTGTAGGGTTTGAAGAGACCCAGTACTTC